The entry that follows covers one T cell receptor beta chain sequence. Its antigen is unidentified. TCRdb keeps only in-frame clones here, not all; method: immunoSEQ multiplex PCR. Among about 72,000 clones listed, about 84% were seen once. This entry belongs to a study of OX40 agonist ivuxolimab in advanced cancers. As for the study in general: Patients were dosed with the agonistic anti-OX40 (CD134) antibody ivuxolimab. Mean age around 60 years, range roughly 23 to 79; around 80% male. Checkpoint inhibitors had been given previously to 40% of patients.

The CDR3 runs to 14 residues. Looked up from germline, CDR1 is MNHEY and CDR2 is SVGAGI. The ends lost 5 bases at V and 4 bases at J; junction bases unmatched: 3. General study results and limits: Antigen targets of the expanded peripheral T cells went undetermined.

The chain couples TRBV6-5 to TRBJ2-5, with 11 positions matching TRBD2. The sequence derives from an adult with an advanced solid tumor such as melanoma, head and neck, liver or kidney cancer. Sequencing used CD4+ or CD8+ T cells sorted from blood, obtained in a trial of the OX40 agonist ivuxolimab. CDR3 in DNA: TGTGCCAGCAGTGTAGCGGGGGGGCGAGAGACCCAGTACTTC. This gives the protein CASSVAGGRETQYF.